This TCR beta chain stems from a study of T-cell memory formation after mild COVID-19. Findings and limits, study-wide: Cross-reactive memory apparently joined, as some responding clones appeared in pre-infection memory. Day 15 to 85 contractors were CD4/CD8 balanced; later expanders leaned CD4+.

Turning to this clonotype: Its antigen is still unknown.

Barcoded TCR alpha and TCR beta cDNA libraries with UMIs came from 5'RACE using constant-segment primers. From the 5' RACE reads, TCRdb called clonotypes with MiXCR, one entry per CDR3 protein. The sample consists of roughly 220,000 distinct CDR3 sequences, roughly 10% of them appearing once. Material: PBMCs or a T cell subset sorted from them (not recorded which). This TCR came from a man aged 18 to 29 who had mild COVID-19 (a few samples of this study predate the infection). Cell type and time point are not known.

CDR3: CASSQGVRDPWDTGELFF. The CDR3 coding sequence is TGCGCCAGCAGCCAAGGGGTCCGGGACCCCTGGGACACCGGGGAGCTGTTTTTT. The chain links TRBV4-3 to TRBJ2-2; D possibly uses TRBD1 or TRBD2 (5 bases each). Trimming pared 1 base from V and 3 bases from J, leaving 18 bases between. This CDR3 is 18 amino acids long. Germline CDR1 is LGHNA and CDR2 is YSLEER.